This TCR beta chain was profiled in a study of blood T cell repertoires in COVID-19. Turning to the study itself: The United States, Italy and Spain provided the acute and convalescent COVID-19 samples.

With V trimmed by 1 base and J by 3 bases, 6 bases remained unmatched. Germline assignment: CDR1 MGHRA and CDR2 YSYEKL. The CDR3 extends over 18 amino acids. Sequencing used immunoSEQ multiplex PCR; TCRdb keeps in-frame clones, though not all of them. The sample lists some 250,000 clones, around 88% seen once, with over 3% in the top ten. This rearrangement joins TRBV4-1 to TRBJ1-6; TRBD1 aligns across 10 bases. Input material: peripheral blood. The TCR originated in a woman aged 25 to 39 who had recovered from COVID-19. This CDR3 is CASSQVPGQGNYNSPLHF. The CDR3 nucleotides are TGCGCCAGCAGCCAAGTGCCGGGACAGGGGAACTATAATTCACCCCTCCACTTT.